This TCR beta chain emerged from a study of technical replicates of blood from a handful of donors. Data came from immunoSEQ multiplex PCR; TCRdb stores just in-frame clones and leaves some out. Found here are tens of thousands of clones, roughly 91% of them singletons; the top ten hold about 0.36%. V was pared by 2 bases and J by 0 bases, with 10 bases between. This CDR3 has 15 amino acids. Per germline, CDR1 WNHNN and CDR2 SYGVQD (reference sequence). The sequence derives from a human donor in good health. Some clones in this sample may be carry-over from other donors' samples. The J gene is TRBJ1-1, the V gene TRBV10-1; D is possibly TRBD1 (5 bases). Input material: T cells isolated from PBMCs. The CDR3 sequence is CASSEPGGLNTEAFF. CDR3 coding DNA: TGCGCCAGCAGTGAGCCGGGGGGGTTGAACACTGAAGCTTTCTTT.